The 7 T cell receptor beta chains below come from one sample, sequenced in a study of long-term antiretroviral therapy in people with HIV. Runs used v3.0 of the immunoSEQ assay and were done at survey level. The data were produced by immunoSEQ multiplex PCR, yet TCRdb's version contains in-frame clones alone and is incomplete. Of 30,000 to 40,000 clones in the sample, under 90% were seen once. This material consisted of unsorted PBMCs, taken 0.4 years before starting antiretroviral therapy. The receptors here all came from a man aged 18-30 years with HIV.

The chain employs TRBV6-6 and TRBJ2-3; D is perhaps TRBD2 (5 bases). Trimming shortened V by 6 bases and J by 0 bases, and 13 bases separated the two germline ends. Germline loops: CDR1 MNHNY, CDR2 SVGAGI (reference sequence). This CDR3 comprises 15 residues. The CDR3 loop reads CASSHVGGSTDTQYF. CDR3 coding DNA: TGTGCCAGCAGCCACGTCGGCGGGAGCACAGATACGCAGTATTTT.

The chain uses TRBV16 and TRBJ2-7; no firm D call. CDR3 length equals 15 residues. CDR1 and CDR2 (germline): KGHSY, FQNENV. The ends were cut back, 0 bases at V and 1 base at J, with 10 bases in the middle. The CDR3 DNA follows: TGTGCCAGCAGCCAATCAGGAGAGCCTTCCTACGAGCAGTACTTC. This translates into CASSQSGEPSYEQYF.

The rearrangement uses TRBV6-4 and TRBJ2-2, with 7 bases that match TRBD1. The V and J ends lost 4 bases and 1 base, in that order; junction bases with no gene match: 6. Germline CDR1 and CDR2: MRHNA and SNTAGT. This CDR3 is built from 16 residues. The CDR3 spells CASSGDSALNTGELFF. Written as DNA, the CDR3 is TGTGCCAGCAGTGGGGACAGTGCTCTGAACACCGGGGAGCTGTTTTTT.

V is TRBV18 and J is TRBJ2-7; tentatively, D is TRBD1 (5 bases). The V gene lost 2 bases and the J gene lost 0 bases, with 11 bases spanning the gap. This CDR3 spans 15 amino acids. Germline lookup yields CDR1 KGHSH and CDR2 LQKENI. The DNA of the CDR3 is TGTGCCAGCTCACCAGACAGTCCAAGCTCCTACGAGCAGTACTTC. Translating gives CASSPDSPSSYEQYF.

The chain recombines TRBV13 with TRBJ2-2; D unresolved. The length of the CDR3 is 14 residues. V was shortened by 5 bases and J by 5 bases, with 12 bases between the two germline ends. Germline loops: CDR1 PRHDT, CDR2 FYEKMQ (reference sequence). DNA for the CDR3: TGTGCCAGCAGCCCCTCCGGGTGGACCGGGGAGCTGTTTTTT. It specifies CASSPSGWTGELFF. Full variable domain (remainder filled in from reference TRBV13 and TRBJ2-2): AAGVIQSPRHLIKEKRETATLKCYPIPRHDTVYWYQQGPGQDPQFLISFYEKMQSDKGSIPDRFSAQQFSDYHSELNMSSLELGDSALYFCASSPSGWTGELFFGEGSRLTVL.

CDR3 loop: CASSELLGGSYEQYF. The CDR3 DNA reads TGTGCCAGCAGTGAATTGTTAGGTGGCTCCTACGAGCAGTACTTC. The rearrangement links TRBV25-1 to TRBJ2-7; D unresolved. The V gene lost 1 base and the J gene lost 0 bases, with 10 bases spanning the gap. The germline V gene encodes CDR1 MGHDK and CDR2 SYGVNS. The CDR3 covers 15 residues.

Judged by abundance, this clone is medium-sized (0.01 to 0.1%). V usage is TRBV2 and J usage is TRBJ1-5; D remains unclear. Germline V CDR1 and CDR2: SNHLY, FYNNEI. The CDR3 is made up of 13 amino acids. Trimming removed 7 bases from V and 3 bases from J, with 10 bases in between. DNA for the CDR3: TGTGCCAGCAACGAGGCCTACAATCAGCCCCAGCATTTT. Protein product: CASNEAYNQPQHF.